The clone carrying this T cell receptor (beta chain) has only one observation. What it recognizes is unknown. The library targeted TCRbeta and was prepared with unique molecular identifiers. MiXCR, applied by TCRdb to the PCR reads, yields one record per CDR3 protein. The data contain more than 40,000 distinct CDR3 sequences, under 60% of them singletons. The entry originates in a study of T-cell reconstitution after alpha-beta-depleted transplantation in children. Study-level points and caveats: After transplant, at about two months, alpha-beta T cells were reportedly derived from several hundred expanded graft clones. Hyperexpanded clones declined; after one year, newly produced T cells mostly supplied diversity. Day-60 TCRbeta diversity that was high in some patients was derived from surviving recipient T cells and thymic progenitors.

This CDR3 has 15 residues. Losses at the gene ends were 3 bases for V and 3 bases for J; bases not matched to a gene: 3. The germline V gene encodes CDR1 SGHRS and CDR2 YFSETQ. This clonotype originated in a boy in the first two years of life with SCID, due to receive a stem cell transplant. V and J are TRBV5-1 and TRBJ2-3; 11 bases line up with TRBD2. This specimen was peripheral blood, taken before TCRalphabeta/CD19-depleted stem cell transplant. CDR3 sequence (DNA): TGCGCCAGCAGCTGGGGACTAGCGGTAACAGATACGCAGTATTTT. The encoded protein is CASSWGLAVTDTQYF.